These 16 T cell receptor beta chains were all obtained from the same sample, sequenced in a study of blood T cell repertoires in COVID-19. This table comes from immunoSEQ multiplex PCR, and its TCRdb copy is limited to in-frame clones, with some not included. Here the sample spans about 300,000 clones, roughly 90% being singletons. Sample: peripheral blood. Receptors originate from a man between 18 and 29 years old who had recovered from COVID-19.

This chain connects TRBV9 to TRBJ2-1, with D possibly matching TRBD2 (6 bases). This CDR3 comprises 15 residues. Germline V gives CDR1 SGDLS, CDR2 YYNGEE. Trimming left V 7 bases short and J 3 bases short, with 17 bases between. The CDR3 sequence is CASGRGGEVYNEQFF. The CDR3, as DNA: TGTGCCAGCGGAAGAGGAGGGGAGGTCTACAATGAGCAGTTCTTC.

The V gene is TRBV7-2, the J gene TRBJ1-3; D perhaps matches TRBD1 (6 bases). The CDR3 runs 14 residues. The germline gives CDR1 SGHTA, CDR2 FQGNSA. The V end was cut by 2 bases, the J end by 10 bases, with 15 bases between. CDR3 nucleotide sequence: TGTGCCAGCAGCTTATCAGGGGATCTCTATACCATATATTTT. It is translated as CASSLSGDLYTIYF.

J is TRBJ2-7 and V is TRBV9, with 10 bases lining up with TRBD1. Germline loops: CDR1 SGDLS, CDR2 YYNGEE. Trimming removed 3 bases from V and 5 bases from J; junction bases left unmatched: 8. The CDR3 totals 15 residues. CDR3 coding DNA: TGTGCCAGCAGCGCGGGAGGACAGGGGGAGAACGAGCAGTACTTC. Translated: CASSAGGQGENEQYF. The complete variable domain, with remaining parts taken from reference TRBV9 and TRBJ2-7, reads DSGVTQTPKHLITATGQRVTLRCSPRSGDLSVYWYQQSLDQGLQFLIQYYNGEERAKGNILERFSAQQFPDLHSELNLSSLELGDSALYFCASSAGGQGENEQYFGPGTRLTVT.

CDR3 bases: TGTGCCAGCAGTGAAGCCGGGACAGGAAGTTTCCTTAACTATGGCTACACCTTC. Protein sequence: CASSEAGTGSFLNYGYTF. The chain links TRBV6-1 to TRBJ1-2; 8 bases line up with TRBD1. The trim removed 0 bases at V and 1 base at J, leaving 10 bases unmatched. The germline V gene encodes CDR1 MNHNS and CDR2 SASEGT. The CDR3 totals 18 residues.

V gene TRBV15 combines with J gene TRBJ2-3; 8 nucleotides match TRBD2. The length of the CDR3 is 17 residues. V lost 5 bases to trimming and J lost 6 bases; unmatched junction nucleotides: 16. Germline-derived CDR1 and CDR2 are LNHNV and YYDKDF (reference sequence). The CDR3 DNA reads TGTGCCACCAGCGGAGGCGCCGGGAGGGAAGATTCTGATACGCAGTATTTT. It is translated as CATSGGAGREDSDTQYF.

This clone was seen just once. V gene TRBV9 combines with J gene TRBJ2-2; D gene unclear. V gave up 0 bases and J gave up 5 bases, with 5 bases separating them. This CDR3 spans 13 amino acids. The germline V gene encodes CDR1 SGDLS and CDR2 YYNGEE. The CDR3: CASSVVPTGELFF. In DNA form, the CDR3 reads TGTGCCAGCAGCGTAGTCCCTACCGGGGAGCTGTTTTTT.

The V gene is TRBV4-1, the J gene TRBJ1-4, with 7 bases matching TRBD1. Trimming removed 1 base from V and 8 bases from J; junction bases left unmatched: 16. CDR1 and CDR2 from the germline V gene are MGHRA and YSYEKL. The CDR3 contains 18 residues. CDR3 protein: CASSQVPGQRTQGEKLFF. DNA of the CDR3: TGCGCCAGCAGCCAAGTGCCGGGACAGAGGACTCAGGGGGAAAAACTGTTTTTT.

V and J are TRBV5-1 and TRBJ2-3; 7 bases are a match to TRBD1. J lost 2 bases, V lost 4 bases, and 13 bases had no gene match. Germline loops: CDR1 SGHRS, CDR2 YFSETQ. The CDR3 totals 17 residues. This CDR3 is CASSPPTGTDYTDTQYF. The CDR3 region has the DNA TGCGCCAGCAGCCCCCCGACCGGGACAGACTACACAGATACGCAGTATTTT.

V usage is TRBV4-2 and J usage is TRBJ1-6; 10 nucleotides agree with TRBD1. Germline CDR1 is LGHNA and CDR2 is YNFKEQ. CDR3 length: 17 amino acids. With V trimmed by 0 bases and J by 10 bases, 9 bases remained unmatched. The DNA for the CDR3 is TGTGCCAGCAGCCAAGATCTCGTAGGACAGGGGGGGTCACCCCTCCACTTT. This translates into CASSQDLVGQGGSPLHF.

The J gene is TRBJ2-1, the V gene TRBV6-5, with D possibly TRBD1 on 6 matching bases. Trimming removed 4 bases at V and 1 base at J, with 11 bases between. The CDR3 length is 15 residues. Germline-derived CDR1 and CDR2 are MNHEY and SVGAGI. CDR3 bases: TGTGCCAGCAGTTTTAAAGGGGGATCCTACAATGAGCAGTTCTTC. Protein: CASSFKGGSYNEQFF.

The chain uses TRBV25-1 and TRBJ1-4, with a possible D match to TRBD1 (5 bases). This CDR3 contains 13 residues. V shed 7 bases and J shed 1 base, with 7 bases lying between them. Germline V gene data show CDR1 as MGHDK and CDR2 as SYGVNS. CDR3 residues: CASNDRTNEKLFF. The CDR3 DNA is TGTGCCAGCAATGACAGAACTAATGAAAAACTGTTTTTT.

The rearrangement joins TRBV6-6 to TRBJ1-4; D might be TRBD1 (5 bases). Trimming removed 2 bases from V and 7 bases from J, with 14 bases in between. CDR3 size: 15 residues. The V gene's germline CDR1 is MNHNY and CDR2 SVGAGI (reference sequence). The CDR3 sequence is CASSYLGARSEKLFF. CDR3 DNA sequence: TGTGCCAGCAGTTACCTAGGGGCGAGAAGTGAAAAACTGTTTTTT.

The V gene is TRBV15, the J gene TRBJ2-1; 8 positions match TRBD2. The CDR3 length is 15 residues. CDR1 is LNHNV and CDR2 is YYDKDF in the germline V gene (reference sequence). Trimming removed 1 base from V and 6 bases from J; junction bases left unmatched: 5. The CDR3 coding sequence is TGTGCCACCAGCAGAGCGGGACTAGAGTCCAATGAGCAGTTCTTC. It is translated as CATSRAGLESNEQFF.

The genes are TRBV5-6 and TRBJ1-1; 8 nucleotides match TRBD1. Looked up from germline, CDR1 is SGHDT and CDR2 is YYEEEE. The CDR3 loop spans 15 amino acids. The V segment lost 5 bases and the J segment 3 bases; nucleotides outside the gene matches: 9. This CDR3 is CASRGAGGRYTEAFF. The CDR3 DNA reads as TGTGCCAGCAGAGGGGCAGGGGGCAGGTACACTGAAGCTTTCTTT.

Turning to this clone: The identical CDR3 is also encoded by other nucleotide sequences in the sample. The V call is TRBV12-3 or TRBV12-4, the J call TRBJ1-1; D is undetermined. V gave up 3 bases and J gave up 8 bases, with 7 bases separating them. The CDR3 runs to 11 residues. The CDR3 bases are TGTGCCAGCAGTTTCGGCGGCGAAGCTTTCTTT. Residues: CASSFGGEAFF.

The chain joins TRBV7-7 to TRBJ2-6; 7 bases align to TRBD1. Trimming took 4 bases from V and 2 from J; bases not matched to a gene: 8. The CDR3 is 17 amino acids. From germline, CDR1 is SSHAT and CDR2 FNYEAQ (reference sequence). CDR3 protein: CASSSAPGTAGANVLTF. CDR3 nucleotide sequence: TGTGCCAGCAGCTCAGCCCCAGGGACAGCTGGGGCCAACGTCCTGACTTTC.